This entry lists 12 T cell receptor beta chains sequenced from one sample in a study of Graves' ophthalmopathy and Graves' hyperthyroidism. RNA served as the template for amplifying TCR beta CDR3 regions. Scientists carried out first-round RT-PCR using HTBI primers and then a second-round multiplex PCR. TCRdb fed the multiplex PCR reads into MiXCR, producing one record per CDR3 protein. The data show over a million distinct CDR3 sequences, 35% to 45% seen once. Input material: peripheral blood or thyroid tissue (not recorded which). These receptors all stem from an adult man with Graves' hyperthyroidism.

This chain uses TRBV7-2 with TRBJ2-7; 8 bases align to TRBD1. With 5 bases clipped from V and 7 bases from J, the junction kept 16 bases outside the gene matches. Germline assignment: CDR1 SGHTA and CDR2 FQGNSA. The CDR3 has 16 amino acids. CDR3 coding DNA: TGTGCCAGCAGCCTTAACAGTGGACAGGGCCGAGGGGAGCAGTACTTC. The encoded protein is CASSLNSGQGRGEQYF.

For this clonotype: Because it lacks the conserved phenylalanine or tryptophan at the end, this CDR3 is likely a read error. V usage is TRBV10-2 and J usage is TRBJ2-7; D gene ambiguous. Germline CDR1 is WSHSY and CDR2 is SAAADI. CDR3 size: 12 residues. The V gene lost 2 bases and the J gene lost 2 bases, with 4 bases spanning the gap. CDR3 nucleotide sequence: TGCGCCAGCAGTGAGACAGCCTACGAGCAGTACCTC. It is translated as CASSETAYEQYL.

This clonotype was found a few times. The chain joins TRBV28 to TRBJ2-7, with 9 bases fitting TRBD1. Germline V CDR1 and CDR2: MDHEN, SYDVKM. Germline trimming cut 6 bases from V and 4 bases from J; bases unmatched to any gene: 13. The CDR3 runs 16 residues. The CDR3 loop reads CASSNFATGTGYEQYF. The CDR3 DNA reads TGTGCCAGCAGCAATTTCGCCACCGGGACAGGGTACGAGCAGTACTTC.

The genes are TRBV11-1 and TRBJ1-2, with 9 bases aligning to TRBD1. The CDR3 is 15 residues long. The germline gives CDR1 SGHAT, CDR2 FQDESV (reference sequence). CDR3 sequence (DNA): TGTGCTAGAGGGGACGTGGGGACAGGGATCTATGGCTACACCTTC. This translates into CARGDVGTGIYGYTF. Filled out from reference TRBV11-1 and TRBJ1-2, the complete variable domain reads EAEVAQSPRYKITEKSQAVAFWCDPISGHATLYWYRQILGQGPELLVQFQDESVVDDSQLPKDRFSAERLKGVDSTLKIQPAELGDSAMYLCARGDVGTGIYGYTFGSGTRLTVV.

In regard to this clonotype: A much larger clone differs from this one at a single base, so this may be a read error. The chain is built from TRBV19 and TRBJ2-2; D gene unclear. Germline values: CDR1 LNHDA, CDR2 SQIVND (reference sequence). V was shortened by 11 bases and J by 5 bases, with 12 bases between the two germline ends. This CDR3 contains 12 residues. CDR3 coding DNA: TGTGCCGCGAAAACAAGGACCGGGGAGCTGTTTTTT. Translating gives CAAKTRTGELFF.

This clonotype was detected ten times or more. The rearrangement links TRBV9 to TRBJ1-2, with D uncertain. The V end lost 0 bases, the J end lost 4 bases, and 16 bases lay between the germline ends. CDR1 and CDR2 from the germline V gene are SGDLS and YYNGEE. There are 16 residues in the CDR3. CDR3 sequence (DNA): TGTGCCAGCAGCGTAGGCCCTAACATCGGAGGCTATGGCTACACCTTC. Protein sequence: CASSVGPNIGGYGYTF.

This clonotype was found many times. V is TRBV10-3 and J is TRBJ1-2; D may be TRBD1 (5 bases). Germline V gene sequence: CDR1 ENHRY, CDR2 SYGVKD. There are 12 residues in the CDR3. Between the trimmed V and J ends, which lost 11 bases and 4 bases, there was a span of 14 bases. Here the CDR3 DNA reads TGTGCCGGATTGACAGTTTTCTATGGCTACACCTTC. As protein: CAGLTVFYGYTF.

A note on this clonotype: The CDR3 ends on some other residue instead of the conserved phenylalanine or tryptophan, so this is likely a read error. It is unclear where the CDR3 begins or ends on the DNA, so no DNA is shown, and the CDR3 is as TCRdb lists it. V is TRBV7-2 and J is TRBJ2-7; the table gives TRBD1 as D, unverified against the DNA. Germline V CDR1 and CDR2: SGHTA, FQGNSA. The CDR3 is 12 residues long, counting both termini. The CDR3 sequence is CASSLGGFSGPL.

V is TRBV25-1 and J is TRBJ1-1; D call uncertain. CDR3 length equals 13 residues. Germline V gene lookup returns CDR1 MGHDK and CDR2 SYGVNS. V gave up 3 bases and J gave up 5 bases, with 10 bases separating them. The CDR3 nucleotides read TGTGCCAGCAGTGACTCGATGGGGACTGAAGCTTTCTTT. Translated, it gives CASSDSMGTEAFF.

About this clonotype itself: A read error may explain this, as a much larger clone is one base away. The chain joins TRBV12-3 or TRBV12-4 to TRBJ2-7, with TRBD1 as a possible D gene (6 bases). CDR3 length: 15 residues. Between the trimmed V and J ends, which lost 10 bases and 3 bases, there was a span of 22 bases. CDR3 residues: CAISSRDRRDYEQYF. CDR3 sequence (DNA): TGTGCCATCAGCTCCCGTGACAGGAGAGACTACGAGCAGTACTTC.

This clonotype was recorded at least ten times. This chain uses TRBV14 with TRBJ1-2; no definite D call. The V gene lost 4 bases and the J gene lost 3 bases, with 9 bases spanning the gap. The CDR3 is made up of 13 amino acids. Per germline, CDR1 SGHDN and CDR2 FVKESK. CDR3 amino acids: CASSPSLDYGYTF. The CDR3 DNA follows: TGTGCCAGCAGCCCCTCTCTGGACTATGGCTACACCTTC.

The chain uses TRBV3-1 and TRBJ2-7, with TRBD2 matching 8 bases. Germline V gene sequence: CDR1 LGHDT, CDR2 YNNKEL (reference sequence). This CDR3 region has 15 residues. V was pared by 3 bases and J by 2 bases, with 6 bases of the junction left unmatched. The CDR3 DNA is TGTGCCAGCAGCCAGGGGATAGCGGGGACCTACGAGCAGTACTTC. Amino acid sequence: CASSQGIAGTYEQYF.